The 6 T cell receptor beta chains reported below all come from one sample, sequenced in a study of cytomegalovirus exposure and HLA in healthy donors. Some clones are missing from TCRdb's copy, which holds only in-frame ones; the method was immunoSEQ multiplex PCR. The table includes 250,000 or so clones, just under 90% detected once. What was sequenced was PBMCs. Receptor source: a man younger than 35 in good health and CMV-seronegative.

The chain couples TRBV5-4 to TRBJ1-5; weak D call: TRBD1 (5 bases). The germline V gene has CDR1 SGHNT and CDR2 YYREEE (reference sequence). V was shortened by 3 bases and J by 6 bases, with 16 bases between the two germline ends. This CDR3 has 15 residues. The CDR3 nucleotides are TGTGCCAGCAGCTCAGGGCGTCAGGGAGGTCAGCCCCAGCATTTT. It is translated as CASSSGRQGGQPQHF.

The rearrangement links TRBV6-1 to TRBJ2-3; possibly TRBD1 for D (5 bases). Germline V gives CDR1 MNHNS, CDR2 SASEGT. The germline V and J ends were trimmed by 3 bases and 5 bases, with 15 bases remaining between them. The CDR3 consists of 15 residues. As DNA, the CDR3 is TGTGCCAGCAGTGAGCACCCAAGGGGATTAGATACGCAGTATTTT. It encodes CASSEHPRGLDTQYF.

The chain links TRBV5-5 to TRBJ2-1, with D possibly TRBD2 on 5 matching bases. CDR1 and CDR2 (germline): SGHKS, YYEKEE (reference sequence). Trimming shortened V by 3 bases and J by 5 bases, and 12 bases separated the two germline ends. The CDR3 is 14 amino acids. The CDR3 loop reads CASSYFRGNNEQFF. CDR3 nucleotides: TGTGCCAGCAGCTACTTCCGGGGAAACAATGAGCAGTTCTTC. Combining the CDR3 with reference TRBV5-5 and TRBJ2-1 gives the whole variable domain DAGVTQSPTHLIKTRGQQVTLRCSPISGHKSVSWYQQVLGQGPQFIFQYYEKEERGRGNFPDRFSARQFPNYSSELNVNALLLGDSALYLCASSYFRGNNEQFFGPGTRLTVL.

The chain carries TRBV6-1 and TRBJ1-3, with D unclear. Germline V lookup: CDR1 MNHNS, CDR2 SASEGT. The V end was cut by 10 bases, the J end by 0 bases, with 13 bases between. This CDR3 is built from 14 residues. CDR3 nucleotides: TGTGCCACCCAAACCCGAGGCTCTGGAAACACCATATATTTT. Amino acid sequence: CATQTRGSGNTIYF.

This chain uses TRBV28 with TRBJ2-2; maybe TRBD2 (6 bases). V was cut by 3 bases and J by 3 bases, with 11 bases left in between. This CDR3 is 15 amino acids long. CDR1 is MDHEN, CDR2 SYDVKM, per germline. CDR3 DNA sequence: TGTGCCAGCAGTTTTTTCTGGGGGGACACCGGGGAGCTGTTTTTT. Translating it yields CASSFFWGDTGELFF.

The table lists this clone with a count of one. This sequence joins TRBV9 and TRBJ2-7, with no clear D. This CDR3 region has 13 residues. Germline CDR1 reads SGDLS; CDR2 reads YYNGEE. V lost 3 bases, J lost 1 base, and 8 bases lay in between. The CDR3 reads CASSATESYEQYF. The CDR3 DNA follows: TGTGCCAGCAGCGCCACTGAATCCTACGAGCAGTACTTC.